The 26 T cell receptor beta chains presented below share a single source sample, sequenced in a study of response to subunit inactivated influenza vaccine. In TCRdb, the RT-PCR reads were re-called with MiXCR into one record per CDR3 protein. The profile shows more than 550,000 distinct CDR3 sequences, 10% to 15% of them singletons. The source material was PBMCs from blood, sampled on the day of vaccination. Receptors were obtained from a man in his fifties or sixties who received an inactivated influenza vaccine.

The chain recombines TRBV6-1 with TRBJ1-4; TRBD1 is a possible D gene (5 bases). Trimming pared 4 bases from V and 8 bases from J, leaving 8 bases between. The CDR3 is 12 amino acids. Germline V CDR1 and CDR2: MNHNS, SASEGT. The chain's CDR3 is CASSARGEKLFF. The CDR3 DNA reads as TGTGCCAGCAGTGCCCGGGGGGAAAAACTGTTTTTT.

J is TRBJ2-3 and V is TRBV9; no clear D gene. With 4 bases removed from V and 6 bases from J, the gap between germline ends came to 15 bases. The CDR3 is made up of 14 amino acids. CDR1 SGDLS and CDR2 YYNGEE come from the germline V gene. The CDR3 DNA follows: TGTGCCAGCAGCCCCAGACTCAGTCCGGATACGCAGTATTTT. Translated: CASSPRLSPDTQYF.

This clonotype was counted many times. The V and J genes are TRBV5-1 and TRBJ1-1; D may be TRBD1 (5 bases). The germline V gene has CDR1 SGHRS and CDR2 YFSETQ. Trimming cost V 4 bases and J 5 bases, with 12 bases left between them. The CDR3 is 13 residues long. The CDR3 region has the DNA TGCGCCAGCAGCCCGTGGGGGGAGACTGAAGCTTTCTTT. Its protein is CASSPWGETEAFF.

The rearrangement links TRBV14 to TRBJ2-3, with 8 bases identical to TRBD2. After removal of 4 bases from V and 7 bases from J, the junction contained 10 bases not matched to a gene. The germline V gene has CDR1 SGHDN and CDR2 FVKESK. This CDR3 comprises 15 residues. CDR3: CASSLAGTRINTQYF. The CDR3, as DNA: TGTGCCAGCAGCCTCGCCGGGACTAGAATAAATACGCAGTATTTT.

Concerning this clonotype: One junction end does not reproduce the germline sequence, and a read error may be involved. V and J are TRBV5-1 and TRBJ1-3; D ambiguous. The CDR3 extends over 9 amino acids. Germline-derived CDR1 and CDR2 are SGHRS and YFSETQ. CDR3 nucleotide sequence: TGCGCCAGCAGCTTGGCCGGCTGTTTT. Translated, it gives CASSLAGCF.

The rearrangement joins TRBV12-3 or TRBV12-4 to TRBJ2-3, with D possibly being TRBD1 (6 bases). V was trimmed by 6 bases and J by 0 bases, leaving 13 bases between them. The CDR3 totals 15 residues. This chain's CDR3 is CASSPQGLSTDTQYF. CDR3 DNA: TGTGCCAGCAGCCCACAGGGCCTTAGCACAGATACGCAGTATTTT.

The sample holds many counts of this clonotype. The rearrangement uses TRBV5-1 and TRBJ1-4; the D is unclear. There are 14 residues in the CDR3. The V and J ends lost 1 base and 8 bases respectively, with 12 bases between them. Germline CDR1 and CDR2: SGHRS and YFSETQ. The CDR3 region has the DNA TGCGCCAGCAGCTTGAAGATACCCGACGAAAAACTGTTTTTT. Residues: CASSLKIPDEKLFF.

The CDR3 sequence: CASSLDFTTTDTQYF. CDR3 in DNA: TGCGCCAGCAGCTTGGACTTCACGACCACAGATACGCAGTATTTT. The J gene is TRBJ2-3, the V gene TRBV5-1, with D unclear. Trimming pared 0 bases from V and 2 bases from J, leaving 10 bases between. The length of the CDR3 is 15 residues. The germline V gene has CDR1 SGHRS and CDR2 YFSETQ. The whole variable domain, remainder taken from reference TRBV5-1 and TRBJ2-3, is KAGVTQTPRYLIKTRGQQVTLSCSPISGHRSVSWYQQTPGQGLQFLFEYFSETQRNKGNFPGRFSGRQFSNSRSEMNVSTLELGDSALYLCASSLDFTTTDTQYFGPGTRLTVL.

This chain connects TRBV20-1 to TRBJ2-7; tentatively, D is TRBD2 (5 bases). Trimming removed 6 bases at V and 6 bases at J, with 18 bases between. The CDR3 extends over 13 amino acids. Germline V lookup: CDR1 DFQATT, CDR2 SNEGSKA (reference sequence). The CDR3 sequence: CSAPVMGEGEQYF. Written as DNA, the CDR3 is TGCAGTGCCCCGGTCATGGGAGAGGGCGAGCAGTACTTC.

This clonotype was observed a handful of times. The gene calls are TRBV18 and TRBJ2-1; 8 bases fit TRBD1. The CDR3 covers 15 residues. CDR1 KGHSH and CDR2 LQKENI come from the germline V gene. The trim removed 6 bases at V and 4 bases at J, leaving 8 bases unmatched. CDR3: CASSQGQGIYNEQFF. Written as DNA, the CDR3 is TGTGCCAGCTCCCAAGGACAGGGTATTTACAATGAGCAGTTCTTC.

This clonotype was picked up a small number of times. The chain joins TRBV5-1 to TRBJ1-4; 9 bases are shared with TRBD1. CDR1 is SGHRS and CDR2 is YFSETQ in the germline V gene. V lost 5 bases and J lost 7; bases outside the gene matches: 9. CDR3 length: 15 residues. Here the CDR3 DNA reads TGCGCCAGCAGTTTCGGACAGGGGATGAGTGAAAAACTGTTTTTT. This encodes CASSFGQGMSEKLFF.

This clonotype was recorded many times. The chain carries TRBV7-6 and TRBJ2-1; D is ambiguous. The germline V gene encodes CDR1 SGHVS and CDR2 FNYEAQ. Trimming pared 5 bases from V and 9 bases from J, leaving 11 bases between. The CDR3 has 12 amino acids. This chain's CDR3 is CASSDTWGEQFF. The CDR3 nucleotides read TGTGCCAGCAGCGACACGTGGGGTGAGCAGTTCTTC.

The chain carries TRBV12-3 or TRBV12-4 and TRBJ1-5; 8 bases are shared with TRBD1. The V segment lost 5 bases and the J segment 2 bases; nucleotides outside the gene matches: 11. The CDR3 covers 17 residues. The CDR3 DNA is TGTGCCAGCAGTCGGGGGACAGGCAAAAAGGGCAATCAGCCCCAGCATTTT. This encodes CASSRGTGKKGNQPQHF.

The gene calls are TRBV6-2 or TRBV6-3 and TRBJ1-1, with TRBD1 as a possible D gene (5 bases). This CDR3 spans 15 amino acids. V lost 2 bases to trimming and J lost 3 bases, with 13 bases between them. Germline CDR1 reads MNHEY; CDR2 reads SVGEGT. CDR3 protein: CASSYPGTQYTEAFF. The CDR3 coding sequence is TGTGCCAGCAGTTACCCCGGGACCCAGTACACTGAAGCTTTCTTT.

This clonotype came up once. This chain connects TRBV20-1 to TRBJ2-5; tentative D call: TRBD2 (5 bases). The V gene lost 5 bases and the J gene lost 2 bases, with 15 bases spanning the gap. CDR3 size: 14 residues. Germline loops: CDR1 DFQATT, CDR2 SNEGSKA (reference sequence). The CDR3 nucleotides are TGCAGTGCTTTCCCCGGAGGACCACAAGAGACCCAGTACTTC. It encodes CSAFPGGPQETQYF.

This clonotype appeared a few times. V usage is TRBV4-2 and J usage is TRBJ1-2, with no clear D. CDR1 is LGHNA, CDR2 YNFKEQ, per germline. The CDR3 spans 15 residues. Trimming took off 0 bases at V and 0 bases at J, with 8 bases between the two ends. The CDR3 reads CASSQDPPANYGYTF. CDR3 nucleotides: TGTGCCAGCAGCCAAGATCCTCCAGCTAACTATGGCTACACCTTC.

This clonotype has a handful of counts. CDR3 coding DNA: TGCGCCAGCAGCTTGGGTGTGGGACCGGCAACTAATGAAAAACTGTTTTTT. Encoded protein: CASSLGVGPATNEKLFF. The chain couples TRBV5-1 to TRBJ1-4; D may be TRBD1 (5 bases). V shed 0 bases and J shed 0 bases, with 12 bases lying between them. The CDR3 has 17 residues. Germline loops: CDR1 SGHRS, CDR2 YFSETQ.

The genes are TRBV7-9 and TRBJ1-1; no firm D call. The CDR3 has 14 amino acids. V lost 5 bases and J 5 bases, leaving 15 bases between the germline ends. The germline gives CDR1 SEHNR, CDR2 FQNEAQ (reference sequence). The CDR3 reads CASSPDLGRTEAFF. The CDR3 nucleotides read TGTGCCAGCAGCCCGGACCTTGGGAGAACTGAAGCTTTCTTT. The variable domain in full, with the rest retrieved from reference TRBV7-9 and TRBJ1-1, is DTGVSQNPRHKITKRGQNVTFRCDPISEHNRLYWYRQTLGQGPEFLTYFQNEAQLEKSRLLSDRFSAERPKGSFSTLEIQRTEQGDSAMYLCASSPDLGRTEAFFGQGTRLTVV.

This clonotype was counted a few times. This chain connects TRBV6-1 to TRBJ2-1, with TRBD1 identical over 7 bases. The CDR3 extends over 16 amino acids. CDR1 and CDR2 from the germline V gene are MNHNS and SASEGT. Trimming at V came to 2 bases and at J to 4 bases, leaving 8 bases not matched to a gene. The CDR3: CASSERLGTVYNEQFF. For the CDR3, the DNA is TGTGCCAGCAGTGAAAGGTTGGGGACAGTTTACAATGAGCAGTTCTTC.

The J gene is TRBJ1-2, the V gene TRBV12-3 or TRBV12-4; D gene ambiguous. V lost 7 bases and J 7 bases, leaving 22 bases between the germline ends. There are 15 residues in the CDR3. The CDR3 region is CASIEKGREGSGYTF. CDR3 coding DNA: TGTGCCAGCATCGAGAAAGGACGGGAAGGTAGTGGCTACACCTTC.

This clonotype has only a few counts. V usage is TRBV19 and J usage is TRBJ2-5, with D maybe TRBD2 (5 bases). Germline V CDR1 and CDR2: LNHDA, SQIVND (reference sequence). The V gene lost 5 bases and the J gene lost 6 bases, with 22 bases spanning the gap. The CDR3 spans 16 residues. The CDR3 nucleotides are TGTGCCAGTAGTTCCCCCCTGACGGGAACCTCGAAGACCCAGTACTTC. Its translation is CASSSPLTGTSKTQYF.

The rearrangement links TRBV7-2 to TRBJ2-3; perhaps TRBD1 as D (6 bases). CDR1 and CDR2 (germline): SGHTA, FQGNSA. This CDR3 is 15 amino acids long. The V and J ends lost 6 bases and 4 bases respectively, with 17 bases between them. CDR3 protein: CASRVGAGAPDTQYF. For the CDR3, the DNA is TGTGCCAGCAGAGTGGGGGCAGGGGCACCAGATACGCAGTATTTT.

The J gene is TRBJ2-3, the V gene TRBV11-2; TRBD1 or TRBD2 may be the D gene (7 bases each). Germline lookup yields CDR1 SGHAT and CDR2 FQNNGV. This CDR3 contains 15 residues. V gave up 5 bases and J gave up 6 bases, with 18 bases separating them. Written as DNA, the CDR3 is TGTGCCAGCAGCCTGCTCAGGGGGGGGGCTGATACGCAGTATTTT. This gives the protein CASSLLRGGADTQYF. The variable domain in full, with the rest retrieved from reference TRBV11-2 and TRBJ2-3, is EAGVAQSPRYKIIEKRQSVAFWCNPISGHATLYWYQQILGQGPKLLIQFQNNGVVDDSQLPKDRFSAERLKGVDSTLKIQPAKLEDSAVYLCASSLLRGGADTQYFGPGTRLTVL.

This clonotype was observed a few times. The genes are TRBV20-1 and TRBJ2-7; D possibly corresponds to TRBD1 (6 bases). This CDR3 comprises 14 residues. In germline, CDR1 is DFQATT, CDR2 SNEGSKA (reference sequence). V was trimmed by 1 base and J by 1 base, leaving 11 bases between them. CDR3 DNA sequence: TGCAGTGCTAGAGTATCCAGGGGTTCCTACGAGCAGTACTTC. Protein product: CSARVSRGSYEQYF.

The chain carries TRBV18 and TRBJ2-2, with TRBD1 matching over 8 bases. V lost 5 bases, J lost 3 bases, and 8 bases stayed unmatched. The CDR3 contains 16 residues. In germline, CDR1 is KGHSH, CDR2 LQKENI. CDR3 nucleotides: TGTGCCAGCTCATCTCGGACAGGGATACACACCGGGGAGCTGTTTTTT. Residues: CASSSRTGIHTGELFF.

This clonotype has only a few counts. The J gene is TRBJ2-1, the V gene TRBV30; 8 bases map to TRBD1. There are 13 residues in the CDR3. CDR1 is GTSNPN, CDR2 SVGIG, per germline (reference sequence). V lost 4 bases to trimming and J lost 9 bases; unmatched junction nucleotides: 8. The CDR3 region is CAWNLQGAIEQFF. CDR3 DNA: TGTGCCTGGAACCTGCAGGGGGCTATTGAGCAGTTCTTC.